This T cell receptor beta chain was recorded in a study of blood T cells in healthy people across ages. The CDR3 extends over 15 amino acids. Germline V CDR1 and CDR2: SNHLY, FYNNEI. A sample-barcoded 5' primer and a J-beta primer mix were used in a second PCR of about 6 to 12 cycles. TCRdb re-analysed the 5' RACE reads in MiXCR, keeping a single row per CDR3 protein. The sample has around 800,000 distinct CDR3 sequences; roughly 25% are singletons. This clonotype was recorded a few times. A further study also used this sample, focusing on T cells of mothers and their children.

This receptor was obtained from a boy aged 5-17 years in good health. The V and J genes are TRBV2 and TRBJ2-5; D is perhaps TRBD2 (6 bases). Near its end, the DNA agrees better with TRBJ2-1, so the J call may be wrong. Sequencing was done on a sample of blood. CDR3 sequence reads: CASRRILGGIDEQFF. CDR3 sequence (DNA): TGTGCCAGCAGGAGGATACTGGGGGGAATCGATGAGCAGTTCTTC.